Each of the 28 T cell receptor beta chains below was sequenced from the same sample in a study of shared clonotypes between healthy human individuals. TCRdb's copy holds only in-frame clones and misses some; the assay was immunoSEQ multiplex PCR. Of 2,100,000 or so clones listed, 90% to 96% were seen once; the top ten hold around 0.13%. The specimen was naive CD4+ T cells sorted from blood. Subset described: CD45RA+ positively selected. The receptors were sampled from a man aged 18 to 29 in good health.

The V and J genes are TRBV18 and TRBJ2-7, with 8 nucleotides matching TRBD1. The germline V gene encodes CDR1 KGHSH and CDR2 LQKENI. V lost 5 bases, J lost 1 base, and 7 bases stayed unmatched. This CDR3 is built from 15 residues. CDR3 nucleotide sequence: TGTGCCAGCTCATCCTCCGGGACAGGTTCCTACGAGCAGTACTTC. Translated: CASSSSGTGSYEQYF. Full variable domain (rest looked up from reference TRBV18 and TRBJ2-7): NAGVMQNPRHLVRRRGQEARLRCSPMKGHSHVYWYRQLPEEGLKFMVYLQKENIIDESGMPKERFSAEFPKEGPSILRIQQVVRGDSAAYFCASSSSGTGSYEQYFGPGTRLTVT.

This clone was detected a few times. The chain combines TRBV9 with TRBJ1-6; D gene ambiguous. This CDR3 region has 14 residues. V was trimmed by 4 bases and J by 10 bases, leaving 15 bases between them. The germline V gene encodes CDR1 SGDLS and CDR2 YYNGEE. CDR3 nucleotides: TGTGCCAGCAGCCCCCGTATCGAGGAATCACCCCTCCACTTT. This gives the protein CASSPRIEESPLHF.

J is TRBJ2-2 and V is TRBV5-1; 7 positions match TRBD1. Germline loops: CDR1 SGHRS, CDR2 YFSETQ. V was pared by 4 bases and J by 2 bases, with 8 bases of the junction left unmatched. The CDR3 extends over 16 amino acids. The CDR3 is CASSHDRAVNTGELFF. The CDR3 nucleotides read TGCGCCAGCAGCCACGACAGGGCCGTAAACACCGGGGAGCTGTTTTTT.

DNA for the CDR3: TGTGCCAGCAGCTTAGCGTTCGATAACTATGGCTACACCTTC. Its protein product is CASSLAFDNYGYTF. The gene calls are TRBV7-2 and TRBJ1-2, with no clear D. With 0 bases removed from V and 1 base from J, the gap between germline ends came to 6 bases. CDR1 and CDR2 from the germline V gene are SGHTA and FQGNSA. The CDR3 runs 14 residues.

This chain links TRBV21-1 with TRBJ2-1; TRBD2, as called in the table, went unchecked against the DNA. TRBV21-1 is shown as a pseudogene. This CDR3 contains 16 residues. Here the CDR3 reads CASSRSSTKINNEQFF. DNA for the CDR3: TGTGCCAGCAGCCGTTCTAGTACGAAAATAAACAATGAGCAGTTCTTC.

V gene TRBV6-5 combines with J gene TRBJ1-2, with D tentatively TRBD1 (5 bases). The CDR3 is made up of 13 amino acids. V was cut by 6 bases and J by 2 bases, with 10 bases left in between. Germline V CDR1 and CDR2: MNHEY, SVGAGI. This chain's CDR3 is CASSRRVNYGYTF. The CDR3 DNA reads TGTGCCAGCAGCCGCAGGGTAAACTATGGCTACACCTTC.

V usage is TRBV27 and J usage is TRBJ2-3; 7 bases fit TRBD1. The CDR3 covers 15 residues. Germline values: CDR1 MNHEY, CDR2 SMNVEV (reference sequence). Unmatched junction bases numbered 7, after V lost 5 bases and J lost 2 bases. CDR3 in DNA: TGTGCCAGCAGTCACAACAGGGGACACACAGATACGCAGTATTTT. Translated: CASSHNRGHTDTQYF.

The chain carries TRBV7-9 and TRBJ2-5; D perhaps matches TRBD1 (6 bases). Germline V lookup: CDR1 SEHNR, CDR2 FQNEAQ (reference sequence). The CDR3 sequence is 17 residues long. Trimming left V 3 bases short and J 5 bases short, with 22 bases between. This CDR3 is CASSFTDTGLGVETQYF. The CDR3 DNA reads TGTGCCAGCAGCTTCACAGACACAGGGTTGGGAGTCGAGACCCAGTACTTC.

The chain employs TRBV7-2 and TRBJ1-2, with 7 bases aligning to TRBD1. V lost 1 base, J lost 7 bases, and 3 bases stayed unmatched. Germline CDR1 reads SGHTA; CDR2 reads FQGNSA. The CDR3 sequence is 13 residues long. The CDR3 nucleotides are TGTGCCAGCAGCTTAGTACAGGGGATTGGCTACACCTTC. This encodes CASSLVQGIGYTF.

The table lists this clone with a few counts. This rearrangement joins TRBV11-3 to TRBJ2-2; D gene uncertain. The CDR3 has 16 residues. V was cut by 6 bases and J by 2 bases, with 16 bases left in between. Germline CDR1 and CDR2: SGHNT and YENEEA. The CDR3 region has the DNA TGTGCCAGCAGTCCTGGGTGGCCGTTTAACACCGGGGAGCTGTTTTTT. This sequence encodes CASSPGWPFNTGELFF.

V and J are TRBV19 and TRBJ2-3; D not certain. V was pared by 3 bases and J by 5 bases, with 9 bases between. CDR1 is LNHDA and CDR2 is SQIVND in the germline V gene (reference sequence). The CDR3 extends over 13 amino acids. Here the CDR3 DNA reads TGTGCCAGTAGTATTCTGAATATAGATACGCAGTATTTT. This codes for CASSILNIDTQYF.

This clone showed up just once. The V gene is TRBV6-1, the J gene TRBJ1-4; D is perhaps TRBD1 (5 bases). Trimming left V 4 bases short and J 0 bases short, with 12 bases between. This CDR3 is built from 16 residues. The germline gives CDR1 MNHNS, CDR2 SASEGT. The CDR3 sequence is CASSGGVQATNEKLFF. The DNA of the CDR3 is TGTGCCAGCAGTGGAGGGGTCCAGGCAACTAATGAAAAACTGTTTTTT.

This chain links TRBV6-5 with TRBJ1-3; a possible D gene is TRBD1 (5 bases). Germline V gene lookup returns CDR1 MNHEY and CDR2 SVGAGI. This CDR3 region has 16 residues. Trimming removed 4 bases at V and 4 bases at J, with 17 bases between. CDR3 loop: CASSSGVPFYGNTIYF. The CDR3 bases are TGTGCCAGCAGTTCGGGGGTACCCTTTTACGGAAACACCATATATTTT.

CDR3 sequence reads: CASSLEGTGPTGAFF. CDR3 sequence (DNA): TGTGCCAGCAGCCTAGAAGGGACAGGCCCAACGGGAGCTTTCTTT. The chain is built from TRBV4-2 and TRBJ1-1; 8 bases fit TRBD1. The CDR3 contains 15 residues. Per the germline V gene, CDR1 is LGHNA and CDR2 is YNFKEQ. V shed 4 bases and J 10 bases; nucleotides not matched to a gene: 14.

The V gene is TRBV19, the J gene TRBJ2-7, with TRBD2 matching 8 bases. From germline, CDR1 is LNHDA and CDR2 SQIVND (reference sequence). The CDR3 totals 13 residues. V shed 11 bases and J 5 bases; nucleotides not matched to a gene: 11. DNA for the CDR3: TGTGCCGCCAGTAGCGGGATGTGGAACGAGCAGTACTTC. Translating it yields CAASSGMWNEQYF.

The gene calls are TRBV2 and TRBJ1-6; D is possibly TRBD1 (5 bases). The CDR3 has 15 residues. V was shortened by 8 bases and J by 14 bases, with 25 bases between the two germline ends. The V gene's germline CDR1 is SNHLY and CDR2 FYNNEI. CDR3 sequence (DNA): TGTGCCAGCGGGGGGACCGGGACGGCGGTTTTGACCCTCCACTTT. Its protein product is CASGGTGTAVLTLHF.

The V gene is TRBV6-1, the J gene TRBJ1-3; TRBD1 aligns across 7 bases. The V segment lost 5 bases and the J segment 2 bases; nucleotides outside the gene matches: 0. The length of the CDR3 is 13 residues. The germline CDR1 and CDR2 sequences are MNHNS and SASEGT. DNA of the CDR3: TGTGCCAGCAGTACAGGGGCTGGAAACACCATATATTTT. Translation: CASSTGAGNTIYF.

The rearrangement uses TRBV5-4 and TRBJ1-3; D is undetermined. From germline, CDR1 is SGHNT and CDR2 YYREEE (reference sequence). Trimming pared 4 bases from V and 8 bases from J, leaving 22 bases between. CDR3 size: 16 residues. This CDR3 is CASSRIGGLIGDTIYF. The CDR3 DNA sequence: TGTGCCAGCAGCCGAATCGGAGGGCTGATAGGAGACACCATATATTTT. Looking up the rest from reference TRBV5-4 and TRBJ1-3 gives the full variable domain: ETGVTQSPTHLIKTRGQQVTLRCSSQSGHNTVSWYQQALGQGPQFIFQYYREEENGRGNFPPRFSGLQFPNYSSELNVNALELDDSALYLCASSRIGGLIGDTIYFGEGSWLTVV.

The gene calls are TRBV4-1 and TRBJ2-7, with 10 bases fitting TRBD1. Per germline, CDR1 MGHRA and CDR2 YSYEKL. The CDR3 loop spans 15 amino acids. The trim removed 1 base at V and 1 base at J, leaving 1 base unmatched. The CDR3 DNA reads TGCGCCAGCAGCCAAGGGGACAGGGGTTCCTACGAGCAGTACTTC. This gives the protein CASSQGDRGSYEQYF.

V usage is TRBV28 and J usage is TRBJ1-2, with 7 nucleotides matching TRBD1. This CDR3 has 16 residues. J was trimmed by 0 bases and V by 3 bases; bases with no gene match: 7. The germline CDR1 and CDR2 sequences are MDHEN and SYDVKM. The CDR3 region is CASSLPRTGANYGYTF. CDR3 DNA sequence: TGTGCCAGCAGTTTGCCCCGGACAGGAGCTAACTATGGCTACACCTTC.

The rearrangement joins TRBV7-2 to TRBJ2-6; D remains ambiguous. The CDR3 has 16 residues. CDR1 SGHTA and CDR2 FQGNSA come from the germline V gene. V dropped 1 base and J dropped 2 bases, with 9 bases sitting between them. The CDR3 here is CASSLVLGPGANVLTF. CDR3 in DNA: TGTGCCAGCAGCTTAGTACTGGGCCCTGGGGCCAACGTCCTGACTTTC.

The gene calls are TRBV7-2 and TRBJ2-1; TRBD1 matches 7 bases. J was trimmed by 7 bases and V by 3 bases; bases with no gene match: 3. The germline V gene encodes CDR1 SGHTA and CDR2 FQGNSA. The CDR3 extends over 13 amino acids. CDR3 DNA: TGTGCCAGCAGCTTTCAGGGGGTGAATGAGCAGTTCTTC. Protein: CASSFQGVNEQFF.

The chain combines TRBV14 with TRBJ2-7, with TRBD1 identical over 9 bases. The CDR3 has 16 residues. Germline lookup yields CDR1 SGHDN and CDR2 FVKESK. V dropped 5 bases and J dropped 5; count of bases not matched to a gene: 13. CDR3 loop: CASSSRQGTGINEQYF. The CDR3 DNA is TGTGCCAGCAGCTCAAGACAGGGGACAGGGATTAACGAGCAGTACTTC.

The chain combines TRBV28 with TRBJ2-7, with 7 bases fitting TRBD1. With V trimmed by 3 bases and J by 3 bases, 17 bases remained unmatched. Germline V gene sequence: CDR1 MDHEN, CDR2 SYDVKM. This CDR3 has 18 amino acids. The chain's CDR3 is CASSFYWGIQGSSYEQYF. Here the CDR3 DNA reads TGTGCCAGCAGTTTCTATTGGGGTATACAGGGGTCGAGCTACGAGCAGTACTTC.

The genes are TRBV5-6 and TRBJ1-2; 8 positions match TRBD1. Trimming at V came to 7 bases and at J to 6 bases, leaving 17 bases not matched to a gene. Per germline, CDR1 SGHDT and CDR2 YYEEEE. The CDR3 has 16 amino acids. The DNA of the CDR3 is TGTGCCAGCTCATTGCTTGGAGGACAGGGCAATGATGGCTACACCTTC. Amino acid sequence: CASSLLGGQGNDGYTF.

This clone showed up just once. The same CDR3 can be traced to other DNA sequences in this sample. V usage is TRBV18 and J usage is TRBJ1-1; 8 bases are shared with TRBD1. Trimming took 5 bases from V and 1 from J; bases not matched to a gene: 3. CDR1 and CDR2 from the germline V gene are KGHSH and LQKENI. The CDR3 extends over 14 amino acids. The CDR3 protein is CASSETGGNTEAFF. The CDR3 DNA reads as TGTGCCAGCTCAGAAACAGGGGGGAACACTGAAGCTTTCTTT.

CDR3 bases: TGTGCCTGCCGACTAGCGGGCCAAGAGACCCAGTACTTC. Its protein product is CACRLAGQETQYF. The chain recombines TRBV30 with TRBJ2-5, with TRBD2 identical over 10 bases. V dropped 6 bases and J dropped 1; count of bases not matched to a gene: 2. The CDR3 contains 13 residues. Germline V gene lookup returns CDR1 GTSNPN and CDR2 SVGIG (reference sequence).

The chain joins TRBV4-1 to TRBJ2-4; D gene ambiguous. Looked up from germline, CDR1 is MGHRA and CDR2 is YSYEKL. This CDR3 region has 15 residues. The V end lost 2 bases, the J end lost 0 bases, and 8 bases lay between the germline ends. The CDR3 spells CASSQYAQAKNIQYF. CDR3 nucleotides: TGCGCCAGCAGCCAATATGCCCAAGCCAAAAACATTCAGTACTTC.